This T cell receptor beta chain is drawn from a study of blood T cell repertoires in COVID-19. The protocol was immunoSEQ multiplex PCR, while the TCRdb copy is restricted to in-frame clones and leaves out a portion. The sample consists of about 320,000 clones, more than 75% of them appearing once. The CDR3 has 14 residues. V lost 6 bases, J lost 3 bases, and 15 bases lay in between. Germline CDR1 MNHEY, CDR2 SVGAGI. Sequencing was done on a sample of PBMCs or T cells enriched from blood (not recorded which). The rearrangement uses TRBV6-5 and TRBJ2-7; no firm D call. The sequence was obtained from a man aged 60 to 69 who had recovered from COVID-19. The CDR3 DNA reads as TGTGCCAGCAGCCAACGACATGCCGTCTACGAGCAGTACTTC. Amino acids: CASSQRHAVYEQYF.